Each of the 21 T cell receptor beta chains below was sequenced from the same sample in a study of monozygotic twins with inflammatory bowel disease. From the 5' RACE reads, TCRdb lists one entry per CDR3 protein and no DNA. Across about 110,000 distinct CDR3 sequences, the top ten clones capture around 11% of the sample. Material for sequencing was blood. All receptors derive from a human donor with ulcerative colitis or Crohn's disease, or a healthy co-twin of an affected twin (not recorded which).

The chain joins TRBV28 to TRBJ1-2; TCRdb indicates TRBD1, and absent DNA this call remains unverified. Germline lookup yields CDR1 MDHEN and CDR2 SYDVKM. The CDR3 is made up of 15 amino acids. Here the CDR3 reads CASTGQALLFYGYTF.

The V call is TRBV20-1, the J call TRBJ2-3; TCRdb's D gene call, TRBD2, goes unchecked for lack of DNA. The CDR3 runs to 16 residues. The V gene's germline CDR1 is DFQATT and CDR2 SNEGSKA (reference sequence). This CDR3 reads CSATGTSGGIRDTQYF.

The chain links TRBV28 to TRBJ1-5; checking the TCRdb D call of TRBD1 is not possible without DNA. The CDR3 consists of 16 residues. Germline V gene lookup returns CDR1 MDHEN and CDR2 SYDVKM. The CDR3 protein is CASSPKGGWSNQPQHF.

The V call is TRBV12-3 or TRBV12-4, the J call TRBJ1-2; TCRdb proposes TRBD1, but this gene call is untestable without DNA. The CDR3 contains 13 residues. The CDR3 sequence: CASRTDRGGGYTF.

The V gene is TRBV4-1, the J gene TRBJ2-7; without DNA, the TCRdb call of TRBD1 cannot be checked. The germline gives CDR1 MGHRA, CDR2 YSYEKL. There are 16 residues in the CDR3. This chain's CDR3 is CASSQDSRVRGYEQYF.

The chain carries TRBV20-1 and TRBJ2-1; TCRdb proposes TRBD2, but this gene call is untestable without DNA. CDR3 length equals 12 residues. Per germline, CDR1 DFQATT and CDR2 SNEGSKA (reference sequence). The CDR3 sequence: CSAVAGGFEQFF.

J is TRBJ1-6 and V is TRBV7-8. The CDR3 totals 15 residues. Per germline, CDR1 SGHVS and CDR2 FQNEAQ. The CDR3 loop reads CASSLNIYQASPLHF.

The chain employs TRBV5-1 and TRBJ2-7; TCRdb's D call, TRBD1, is unchecked because there is no DNA. The CDR3 sequence is 14 residues long. Germline CDR1 reads SGHRS; CDR2 reads YFSETQ. This chain's CDR3 is CASMWTGGSYEQYF.

The V and J genes are TRBV12-3 or TRBV12-4 and TRBJ1-6. The CDR3 runs to 16 residues. CDR3 amino acids: CASSLWSGSDNSPLHF.

The CDR3 sequence is CASSQERHSGANVLTF. The J gene is TRBJ2-6, the V gene TRBV4-2. CDR1 and CDR2 (germline): LGHNA, YNFKEQ. The CDR3 has 16 residues.

The chain carries TRBV27 and TRBJ2-7; TCRdb proposes TRBD2, but this gene call is untestable without DNA. CDR1 and CDR2 (germline): MNHEY, SMNVEV (reference sequence). The CDR3 is made up of 21 amino acids. The CDR3 loop reads CASSPPPPSGLLSSFSYEQYF.

The chain is built from TRBV19 and TRBJ1-5; TCRdb picks TRBD1, but there is no DNA to check that call. This CDR3 has 15 residues. The germline V gene has CDR1 LNHDA and CDR2 SQIVND (reference sequence). CDR3: CAISQSTGRNQPQHF.

The chain uses TRBV7-2 and TRBJ2-1; TCRdb reports TRBD2, a call that lacks DNA to check it against. The CDR3 is 15 residues long. Germline CDR1 and CDR2: SGHTA and FQGNSA. The CDR3 reads CASSREGTAYNEQFF.

The J gene is TRBJ2-3, the V gene TRBV5-6; TCRdb lists TRBD1, though no DNA is available to test this call. The CDR3 runs 15 residues. Germline V lookup: CDR1 SGHDT, CDR2 YYEEEE. CDR3 sequence: CASSQAGIGPDTQYF.

The chain uses TRBV3-1 and TRBJ1-1; without DNA, the TCRdb call of TRBD1 cannot be checked. The CDR3 is 16 residues long. The germline V gene has CDR1 LGHDT and CDR2 YNNKEL (reference sequence). Here the CDR3 reads CASSQEEGGWNTEAFF.

J is TRBJ2-2 and V is TRBV4-3. This CDR3 has 15 amino acids. Looked up from germline, CDR1 is LGHNA and CDR2 is YSLEER. CDR3 loop: CASSQSTKNTRGLFF.

This chain connects TRBV7-9 to TRBJ2-1; the D gene TCRdb calls, TRBD2, cannot be checked with no DNA. This CDR3 is 16 amino acids long. Germline CDR1 reads SEHNR; CDR2 reads FQNEAQ (reference sequence). CDR3 in amino acids: CASSLGLAGDYNEQFF.

V is TRBV6-2 or TRBV6-3 and J is TRBJ2-7; TCRdb lists TRBD2, though no DNA is available to test this call. The CDR3 covers 20 residues. Germline V gene data show CDR1 as MNHEY and CDR2 as SVGEGT. The CDR3 is CASSYSIASSGPVFLYEQYF.

The chain joins TRBV7-2 to TRBJ1-2; lacking DNA, the TRBD1 call made by TCRdb goes unchecked. CDR1 SGHTA and CDR2 FQGNSA come from the germline V gene. This CDR3 has 14 residues. The CDR3 protein is CASSPLTRTYGYTF.

This sequence joins TRBV2 and TRBJ2-2; the D gene TCRdb calls, TRBD2, cannot be checked with no DNA. The CDR3 totals 16 residues. The germline V gene has CDR1 SNHLY and CDR2 FYNNEI. The CDR3 protein is CASSTPSGSSPGELFF.

The chain is built from TRBV20-1 and TRBJ1-2; lacking DNA, the TRBD1 call made by TCRdb goes unchecked. Per the germline V gene, CDR1 is DFQATT and CDR2 is SNEGSKA (reference sequence). The CDR3 contains 17 residues. The CDR3: CSARPRTGDLANYGYTF.